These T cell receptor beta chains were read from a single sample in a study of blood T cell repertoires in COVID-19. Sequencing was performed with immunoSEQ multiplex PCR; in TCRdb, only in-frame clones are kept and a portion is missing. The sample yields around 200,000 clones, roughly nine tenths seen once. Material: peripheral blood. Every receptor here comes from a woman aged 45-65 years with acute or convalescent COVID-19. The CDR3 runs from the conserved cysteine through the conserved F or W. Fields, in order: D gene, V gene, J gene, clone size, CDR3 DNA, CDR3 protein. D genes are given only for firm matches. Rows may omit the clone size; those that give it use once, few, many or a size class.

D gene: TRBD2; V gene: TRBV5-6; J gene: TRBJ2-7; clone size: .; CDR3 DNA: TGTGCCAGCAGCTTGGAGCGGGGCCGAGCCTACGAGCAGTACTTC; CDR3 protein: CASSLERGRAYEQYF
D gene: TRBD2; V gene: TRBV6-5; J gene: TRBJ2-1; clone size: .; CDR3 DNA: TGTGCCAGCAGGGGCCTAGCGGGAGATCGGGAGCAGTTCTTC; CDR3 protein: CASRGLAGDREQFF
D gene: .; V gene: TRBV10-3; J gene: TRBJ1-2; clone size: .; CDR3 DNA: TGTGCCATCACCGACCCGAGGGACTATGGCTACACCTTC; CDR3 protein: CAITDPRDYGYTF
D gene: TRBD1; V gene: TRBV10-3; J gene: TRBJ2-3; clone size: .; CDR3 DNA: TGTGCCATCAGTGAGTCGGACAGGGGCACAGATACGCAGTATTTT; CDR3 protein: CAISESDRGTDTQYF
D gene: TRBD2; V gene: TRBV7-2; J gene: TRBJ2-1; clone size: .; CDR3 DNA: TGTGCCAGCAGCCCGGGACTAGCGTCGGATGAGCAGTTCTTC; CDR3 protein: CASSPGLASDEQFF
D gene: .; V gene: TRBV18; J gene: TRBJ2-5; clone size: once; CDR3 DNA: TGTGCCAGCTCACCGGCCAGCCAAGAGACCCAGTACTTC; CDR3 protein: CASSPASQETQYF
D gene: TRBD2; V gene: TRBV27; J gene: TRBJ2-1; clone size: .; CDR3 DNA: TGTGCCAGCATCGGGCTAGCGGAGAGCTCCTACAATGAGCAGTTCTTC; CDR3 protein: CASIGLAESSYNEQFF
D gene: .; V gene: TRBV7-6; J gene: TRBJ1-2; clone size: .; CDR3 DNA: TGTGCCAGCAGCCCCCTGTGGGCACAATTTAACGATGGCTACACCTTC; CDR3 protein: CASSPLWAQFNDGYTF
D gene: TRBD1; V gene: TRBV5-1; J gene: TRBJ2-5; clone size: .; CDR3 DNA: TGCGCCAGCAGCCCGGGACAGGGGGCATCGGTGTTGGAGACCCAGTACTTC; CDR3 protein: CASSPGQGASVLETQYF
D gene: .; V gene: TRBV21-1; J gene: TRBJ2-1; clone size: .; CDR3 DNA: TGTGCCAGCAGCCAGGGACTAGCGGAAGTACTAATAGGGAATGAGCAGTTCTTC; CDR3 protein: CASSQGLAEVLIGNEQFF
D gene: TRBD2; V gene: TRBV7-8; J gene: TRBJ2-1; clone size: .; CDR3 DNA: TGTGCCAGCAGCCCCGGGGGGGCCAATGAGCAGTTCTTC; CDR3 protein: CASSPGGANEQFF
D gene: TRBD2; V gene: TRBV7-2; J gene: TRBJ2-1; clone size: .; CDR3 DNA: TGTGCCAGCAGCTCCCCGGGGGAGGGGCCATACAATGAGCAGTTCTTC; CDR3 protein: CASSSPGEGPYNEQFF
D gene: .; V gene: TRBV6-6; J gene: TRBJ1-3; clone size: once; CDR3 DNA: TGTGCCAGCAGTCGTGGACGGGAACCGGAGCCTGGAAACACCATATATTTT; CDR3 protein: CASSRGREPEPGNTIYF
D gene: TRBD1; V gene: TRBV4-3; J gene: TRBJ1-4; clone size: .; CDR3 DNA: TGCGCCAGCAGCCAAGATCGCGTTACAGGGGGGCCTAATGAAAAACTGTTTTTT; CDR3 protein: CASSQDRVTGGPNEKLFF
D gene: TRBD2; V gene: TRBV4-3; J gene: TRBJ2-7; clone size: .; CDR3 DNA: TGCGCCAGCAGCCAAGTCTCTAGCGGGGTTCGGGAGCAGTACTTC; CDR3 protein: CASSQVSSGVREQYF
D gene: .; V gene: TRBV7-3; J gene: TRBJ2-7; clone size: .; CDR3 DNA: TGTGCCAGCAGCTTAACGTTTGAGGGGAGGAACGAGCAGTACTTC; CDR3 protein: CASSLTFEGRNEQYF
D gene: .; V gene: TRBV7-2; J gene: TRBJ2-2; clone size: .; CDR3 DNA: TGTGCCAGCAGCTTAAGGTGGGGAGAAGTTACCGGGGAGCTGTTTTTT; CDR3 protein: CASSLRWGEVTGELFF